These 3 T cell receptor delta chains originate from one sample sequenced in a study of gammadelta T cells in human blood. TCRdb reprocessed the RT-PCR reads through CATT. The sample includes hundreds of delta-chain clones, more than 50% of them seen just once. Material: Vgamma9Vdelta2 gamma-delta T cells from infant blood. The receptors derive from a human donor.

This clone showed up just a few times. This likely came from a read error, as a far larger clone is one base away. This chain connects TRDV2 to TRDJ2; 11 nucleotides align to TRDD3. The CDR3 is 19 residues long. Germline lookup yields CDR1 GEAIGNYY and CDR2 EKD. The ends lost 0 bases at V and 4 bases at J; junction bases unmatched: 12. CDR3 nucleotide sequence: TGTGCCTGTGACACCGGCGGGCTGGGGGATACACGAGGGACAGCACAACTCTTCTTT. Translation: CACDTGGLGDTRGTAQLFF.

The sample holds one count of this clone. This DNA's translation and the protein TCRdb lists, from a much larger clone, do not match at residue 5, likely due to a read error; the protein shown is translated from the DNA. V usage is TRDV2 and J usage is TRDJ3; 9 bases align to TRDD3. Germline assignment: CDR1 GEAIGNYY and CDR2 EKD. Trimming cost V 3 bases and J 0 bases; bases outside gene matches: 11. CDR3 size: 20 residues. In DNA, the CDR3 is TGTGCCTGTGACGCGCTGTACTGGGGGACGAGCTCCTGGGACACCCGACAGATGTTTTTC. The encoded protein is CACDALYWGTSSWDTRQMFF.

About this clone: This may arise from a read error, as a much more abundant clone is one base away. The sample has other DNA sequences that encode this CDR3 too. The genes are TRDV2 and TRDJ3; 12 bases are shared with TRDD3. CDR3 size: 19 residues. Looked up from germline, CDR1 is GEAIGNYY and CDR2 is EKD. The CDR3 coding sequence is TGTGCCTGTGACTCTCTGGGGGATACGTTCCCCTGGGACACACGACAGATGTTTTTC. It is translated as CACDSLGDTFPWDTRQMFF.